These 19 T cell receptor beta chains came from one sample sequenced in a study of T-cell memory formation after mild COVID-19. From the 5' RACE reads, TCRdb called clonotypes with MiXCR, one entry per CDR3 protein. The sample lists approximately 150,000 distinct CDR3 sequences, roughly 15% occurring once. Input material: PBMCs or a T cell subset sorted from them (not recorded which). The receptors stem from an adult woman who had mild COVID-19 (a few samples of this study predate the infection). Cell type and time point are not known.

The chain carries TRBV30 and TRBJ1-1; D uncertain. CDR3 size: 13 residues. Germline-derived CDR1 and CDR2 are GTSNPN and SVGIG (reference sequence). V gave up 3 bases and J gave up 1 base, with 9 bases separating them. The CDR3 is CAWRRGPNTEAFF. The CDR3 DNA sequence: TGTGCCTGGAGACGCGGGCCGAACACTGAAGCTTTCTTT.

This clonotype has just a few counts. The V gene is TRBV20-1, the J gene TRBJ2-7, with a possible D match to TRBD2 (6 bases). V shed 1 base and J shed 1 base, with 14 bases lying between them. Germline lookup yields CDR1 DFQATT and CDR2 SNEGSKA (reference sequence). The CDR3 has 15 amino acids. The CDR3 DNA reads as TGCAGTGCTAGAGGCCTCCGGGACTGGTCCTACGAGCAGTACTTC. It specifies CSARGLRDWSYEQYF.

The genes are TRBV24-1 and TRBJ2-3; D unresolved. The CDR3 sequence is 16 residues long. Trimming removed 1 base from V and 1 base from J, with 11 bases in between. Germline CDR1 and CDR2: KGHDR and SFDVKD. CDR3 DNA: TGTGCCACCAGTGATTTCGCCAGCGTAGGCACAGATACGCAGTATTTT. Translation: CATSDFASVGTDTQYF.

This clonotype came up a few times. V usage is TRBV15 and J usage is TRBJ2-5, with D perhaps assigned TRBD1 or TRBD2 (6 bases each). There are 16 residues in the CDR3. Trimming left V 0 bases short and J 4 bases short, with 15 bases between. Germline values: CDR1 LNHNV, CDR2 YYDKDF (reference sequence). The DNA of the CDR3 is TGTGCCACCAGCAGAGATCCACGGGGGCGGCCAGAGACCCAGTACTTC. As protein: CATSRDPRGRPETQYF.

The sample holds a few counts of this clonotype. The chain combines TRBV20-1 with TRBJ2-3; 7 bases fit TRBD2. The trim removed 5 bases at V and 2 bases at J, leaving 10 bases unmatched. Looked up from germline, CDR1 is DFQATT and CDR2 is SNEGSKA (reference sequence). CDR3 length equals 15 residues. CDR3 sequence: CSASTGGSITDTQYF. In nucleotides, the CDR3 is TGCAGTGCTTCCACAGGCGGGAGTATCACAGATACGCAGTATTTT.

V and J are TRBV12-3 or TRBV12-4 and TRBJ2-6, with D tentatively TRBD1 (6 bases). V was clipped by 2 bases and J by 3 bases, with 8 bases between them. The CDR3 sequence is 15 residues long. The CDR3 is CASSLQGYGANVLTF. In nucleotides, the CDR3 is TGTGCCAGCAGTTTACAGGGGTATGGGGCCAACGTCCTGACTTTC.

This clonotype was found a few times. The chain carries TRBV6-2 or TRBV6-3 and TRBJ2-5; TRBD2 matches at 11 bases. V dropped 6 bases and J dropped 5; count of bases not matched to a gene: 23. The CDR3 extends over 20 amino acids. CDR1 MNHEY and CDR2 SVGEGT come from the germline V gene. This CDR3 reads CASSYRVSGRARHLRETQYF. The CDR3 region has the DNA TGTGCCAGCAGCTACCGCGTTAGCGGGAGGGCCCGACACCTACGGGAGACCCAGTACTTC.

There are a few counts of this clonotype. The rearrangement links TRBV7-8 to TRBJ1-1; D is unresolved. This CDR3 spans 16 amino acids. Germline CDR1 reads SGHVS; CDR2 reads FQNEAQ. Trimming removed 1 base from V and 0 bases from J, with 12 bases in between. CDR3 sequence (DNA): TGTGCCAGCAGCTTAGATCCGACTCCTGTGAACACTGAAGCTTTCTTT. Translating gives CASSLDPTPVNTEAFF.

This chain connects TRBV4-1 to TRBJ2-7; 9 bases line up with TRBD1. V was clipped by 2 bases and J by 5 bases; unmatched bases: 16. Germline-derived CDR1 and CDR2 are MGHRA and YSYEKL. The CDR3 extends over 18 amino acids. This chain's CDR3 is CASSQLGQGTLGSNEQYF. The CDR3 coding sequence is TGCGCCAGCAGCCAACTAGGACAGGGGACCCTAGGGAGCAACGAGCAGTACTTC.

V and J are TRBV24-1 and TRBJ2-7, with D perhaps TRBD1 or TRBD2 (5 bases each). The V gene lost 5 bases and the J gene lost 10 bases, with 14 bases spanning the gap. CDR3 length: 12 residues. The germline V gene encodes CDR1 KGHDR and CDR2 SFDVKD. CDR3 DNA: TGTGCCACCAGTGGGGGGACCGGTCGACAGTACTTC. Its translation is CATSGGTGRQYF.

The chain has TRBV12-3 or TRBV12-4 and TRBJ1-1; D unclear. Trimming pared 5 bases from V and 1 base from J, leaving 14 bases between. The CDR3 runs 15 residues. CDR3 loop: CASSPRVGSNTEAFF. The CDR3, as DNA: TGTGCCAGCAGTCCCCGCGTGGGGTCGAACACTGAAGCTTTCTTT.

The rearrangement links TRBV7-9 to TRBJ2-2, with D possibly being TRBD1 (6 bases). Germline values: CDR1 SEHNR, CDR2 FQNEAQ (reference sequence). This CDR3 has 14 residues. The V end was cut by 7 bases, the J end by 0 bases, with 9 bases between. This CDR3 is CASKAGANTGELFF. CDR3 coding DNA: TGTGCCAGCAAAGCAGGGGCGAACACCGGGGAGCTGTTTTTT.

This clonotype was seen only once. The chain recombines TRBV25-1 with TRBJ1-1; D call uncertain. The CDR3 runs 12 residues. Per germline, CDR1 MGHDK and CDR2 SYGVNS. V was trimmed by 2 bases and J by 3 bases, leaving 4 bases between them. As DNA, the CDR3 is TGTGCCAGCAGTGAAGGGCACACTGAAGCTTTCTTT. Translating gives CASSEGHTEAFF. Based on the CDR3 plus reference TRBV25-1 and TRBJ1-1, the full variable domain is EADIYQTPRYLVIGTGKKITLECSQTMGHDKMYWYQQDPGMELHLIHYSYGVNSTEKGDLSSESTVSRIRTEHFPLTLESARPSHTSQYLCASSEGHTEAFFGQGTRLTVV.

In DNA, the CDR3 is TGTGCCAGCAGTTTCCAGGGCCACCTAACTGAAGCTTTCTTT. Translation gives CASSFQGHLTEAFF. This chain joins TRBV12-3 or TRBV12-4 and TRBJ1-1, with D perhaps TRBD1 (5 bases). The CDR3 has 14 amino acids. The V end was cut by 3 bases, the J end by 5 bases, with 13 bases between.

This clonotype has a handful of counts. This chain joins TRBV12-3 or TRBV12-4 and TRBJ2-1; D uncertain. V lost 8 bases to trimming and J lost 0 bases, with 8 bases between them. This CDR3 has 13 residues. The CDR3 protein is CASHSSSYNEQFF. The CDR3 DNA reads as TGTGCCAGCCACAGTAGCTCCTACAATGAGCAGTTCTTC.

This clonotype showed up just a few times. The chain combines TRBV6-2 or TRBV6-3 with TRBJ2-7; D ambiguous. V shed 4 bases and J shed 1 base, with 14 bases lying between them. CDR1 MNHEY and CDR2 SVGEGT come from the germline V gene. The CDR3 is made up of 15 amino acids. The CDR3 DNA reads as TGTGCCAGCAGTTCAGGACCCAGAAATTCCTACGAGCAGTACTTC. Translating gives CASSSGPRNSYEQYF.

Only a few counts were recorded for this clonotype. The V and J genes are TRBV7-2 and TRBJ2-2, with D perhaps assigned TRBD1 or TRBD2 (6 bases each). CDR3 length equals 16 residues. V lost 7 bases and J 2 bases, leaving 17 bases between the germline ends. Germline V gene data show CDR1 as SGHTA and CDR2 as FQGNSA. For the CDR3, the DNA is TGTGCCAGCACCCTCCAACCGGGGGCAAACACCGGGGAGCTGTTTTTT. This encodes CASTLQPGANTGELFF.

The table lists this clonotype with a few counts. The rearrangement links TRBV6-5 to TRBJ2-1; tentatively, D is TRBD2 (5 bases). Germline assignment: CDR1 MNHEY and CDR2 SVGAGI. The CDR3 is made up of 14 amino acids. Trimming took off 5 bases at V and 1 base at J, with 9 bases between the two ends. In nucleotides, the CDR3 is TGTGCCAGCAGTAATAGCGCGTCCTACAATGAGCAGTTCTTC. Protein sequence: CASSNSASYNEQFF.

This clonotype was counted a few times. The chain carries TRBV11-2 and TRBJ2-1; D gene unclear. The V gene's germline CDR1 is SGHAT and CDR2 FQNNGV. The CDR3 loop spans 21 amino acids. The V end was cut by 0 bases, the J end by 0 bases, with 24 bases between. The CDR3 DNA is TGTGCCAGCAGCTTAGATCGGCGGCTACAACTTACCTACAGCTCCTACAATGAGCAGTTCTTC. Translation gives CASSLDRRLQLTYSSYNEQFF.